This TCR beta chain came from a study of PD-L1 blockade in urothelial cancer. Overall study: The patients first took atezolizumab in about 2014, receiving 1,200 mg intravenously every 3 weeks.

Data came from immunoSEQ multiplex PCR; TCRdb stores just in-frame clones and leaves some out. The data contain around 130,000 clones, about 81% of them singletons. Specified time point: pretreatment peripheral blood. The receptor was isolated from a man aged 50 to 60 with urothelial cancer. The sample was PBMCs, taken around atezolizumab (anti-PD-L1) treatment.

The CDR3 reads CASSFAGGPSYEQYF. The CDR3 region has the DNA TGTGCCAGCAGTTTTGCGGGAGGGCCCTCCTACGAGCAGTACTTC. The J gene is TRBJ2-7, the V gene TRBV6-6; 9 nucleotides line up with TRBD2. Germline V gene sequence: CDR1 MNHNY, CDR2 SVGAGI (reference sequence). J gave up 0 bases and V 4 bases, and 4 bases lay outside the gene matches. CDR3 length: 15 residues.